This T cell receptor beta chain was captured by sequencing in a study of neurological immune-mediated disorders. This clonotype was seen at least ten times. MiXCR, run by TCRdb on the 5' RACE reads, gives a single entry per CDR3 protein. The sample has fewer than 85,000 distinct CDR3 sequences; 3.9% are singletons. Germline V gene lookup returns CDR1 SGHRS and CDR2 YFSETQ. This CDR3 is built from 14 residues. V lost 4 bases to trimming and J lost 4 bases; unmatched junction nucleotides: 6. Material: PBMCs. V and J are TRBV5-1 and TRBJ2-7; 9 nucleotides match TRBD1. The sequence was collected from a young man with multiple sclerosis. CDR3 DNA sequence: TGCGCCAGCAGCGGGGGACAGGGAGTTTACGAGCAGTACTTC. Protein product: CASSGGQGVYEQYF.